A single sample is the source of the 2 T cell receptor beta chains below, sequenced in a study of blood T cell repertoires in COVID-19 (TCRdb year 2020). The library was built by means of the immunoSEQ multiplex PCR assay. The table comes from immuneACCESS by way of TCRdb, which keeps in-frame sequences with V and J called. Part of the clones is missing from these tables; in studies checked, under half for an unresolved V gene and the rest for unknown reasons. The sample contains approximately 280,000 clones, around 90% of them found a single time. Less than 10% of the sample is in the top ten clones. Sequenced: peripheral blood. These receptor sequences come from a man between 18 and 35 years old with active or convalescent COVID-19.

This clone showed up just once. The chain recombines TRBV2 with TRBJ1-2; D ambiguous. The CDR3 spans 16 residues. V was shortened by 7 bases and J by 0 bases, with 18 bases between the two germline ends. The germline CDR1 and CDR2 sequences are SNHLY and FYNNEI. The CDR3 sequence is CASIAGRTGANYGYTF. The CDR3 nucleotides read TGTGCCAGCATTGCGGGGAGAACTGGAGCTAACTATGGCTACACCTTC.

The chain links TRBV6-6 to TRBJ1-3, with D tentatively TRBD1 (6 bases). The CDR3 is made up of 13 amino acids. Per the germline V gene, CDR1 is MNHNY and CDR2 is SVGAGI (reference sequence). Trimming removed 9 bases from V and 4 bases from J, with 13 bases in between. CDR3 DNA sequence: TGTGCCAGTCGGACAGTATTAGGAAACACCATATATTTT. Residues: CASRTVLGNTIYF.